A selection of T cell receptor beta chains follows, all from one sample in a study of vaccination and CD4 T cells after COVID-19. No antigens are known for them. Each CDR3 protein is one row after TCRdb ran MiXCR on the PCR reads. Among 1,200 to 1,500 distinct CDR3 sequences listed, 9.5% to 15% were seen once. The sample was CD4+ T cells from blood, cultured in vitro. The origin of the receptors is a human donor in good health. CDR3s include the opening cysteine and the closing phenylalanine or tryptophan. The D gene is left open where the match is weak. Clone size appears in some rows only: once, few, many, or a class for an expanded clone.

CDR3: CASSPGTGFQETQYF
DNA: TGTGCCAGCAGCCCCGGGACAGGGTTCCAAGAGACCCAGTACTTC
V: TRBV6-1
D: TRBD1
size: medium-sized
J: TRBJ2-5

CDR3: CASSVGVGRDLRNEQFF
DNA: TGTGCCAGCAGCGTAGGTGTCGGGAGGGATTTAAGGAATGAGCAGTTCTTC
V: TRBV9
D: TRBD2
size: NA
J: TRBJ2-1

CDR3: CASSTGTPGADTQYF
DNA: TGTGCCAGCAGTACAGGGACCCCTGGGGCAGATACGCAGTATTTT
V: TRBV27
D: NA
size: medium-sized
J: TRBJ2-3

CDR3: CASSYSLGETQYF
DNA: TGTGCCAGCAGTTACTCTTTGGGGGAGACCCAGTACTTC
V: TRBV6-5
D: NA
size: NA
J: TRBJ2-5

CDR3: CASSLNLIGGSYGYTF
DNA: TGTGCCAGCAGTCTAAATCTTATCGGGGGATCCTATGGCTACACCTTC
V: TRBV2
D: NA
size: medium-sized
J: TRBJ1-2

CDR3: CASSLSHPSSYNSPLHF
DNA: TGTGCCAGCAGTTTATCACACCCGAGCTCCTATAATTCACCCCTCCACTTT
V: TRBV27
D: NA
size: large
J: TRBJ1-6

CDR3: CSARRGSYEQYF
DNA: TGCAGTGCTAGGCGGGGATCCTACGAGCAGTACTTC
V: TRBV20-1
D: NA
size: medium-sized
J: TRBJ2-7

CDR3: CSAQTGARTEAFF
DNA: TGCAGTGCTCAAACAGGGGCAAGGACTGAAGCTTTCTTT
V: TRBV20-1
D: TRBD1
size: large
J: TRBJ1-1

CDR3: CSARLGTGAFYEQYF
DNA: TGCAGTGCTAGATTAGGGACAGGGGCGTTCTACGAGCAGTACTTC
V: TRBV20-1
D: TRBD1
size: medium-sized
J: TRBJ2-7

CDR3: CASNSLTGTYEQYF
DNA: TGTGCCAGCAATTCATTAACAGGGACCTACGAGCAGTACTTC
V: TRBV6-1
D: NA
size: once
J: TRBJ2-7

CDR3: CASRGTGGSTEAFF
DNA: TGTGCCAGCAGGGGGACAGGGGGCTCAACTGAAGCTTTCTTT
V: TRBV2
D: TRBD1
size: medium-sized
J: TRBJ1-1

CDR3: CSARKSDPGEQYF
DNA: TGCAGTGCTAGAAAGTCGGATCCCGGCGAGCAGTACTTC
V: TRBV20-1
D: NA
size: medium-sized
J: TRBJ2-7

CDR3: CASSLGTGAGYTF
DNA: TGTGCCAGCTCACTGGGGACAGGGGCTGGCTACACCTTC
V: TRBV18
D: TRBD1
size: few
J: TRBJ1-2

CDR3: CSGVFPTDTQYF
DNA: TGCAGTGGGGTTTTTCCCACAGATACGCAGTATTTT
V: TRBV20-1
D: NA
size: large
J: TRBJ2-3